This TCR beta chain was sequenced in a study of neurological immune-mediated disorders. Whole-study findings and limits: Phylogenetic analysis grouped 18 of 34 multiple sclerosis patients' repertoires together, suggesting a possible repertoire signature.

The table lists this clonotype with many counts. Its target is unknown. 5'RACE with 10-nucleotide random UMIs generated the cDNA. TCRdb redid the calling of the 5' RACE reads with MiXCR, one entry per CDR3 protein. The table includes 78,000 or so distinct CDR3 sequences, just over 5% detected once. This CDR3 is built from 15 residues. V trimming: 3 bases; J trimming: 3 bases; junction bases outside the gene matches: 2. Germline V gene sequence: CDR1 SGHVS, CDR2 FQNEAQ. The sample comprised PBMCs. The chain uses TRBV7-8 and TRBJ2-3; TRBD2 matches at 11 bases. The clonotype was recovered from a woman in her twenties or thirties with multiple sclerosis. CDR3 DNA: TGTGCCAGCAGCTTGGGACTAGCGGAGACAGATACGCAGTATTTT. Its translation is CASSLGLAETDTQYF. Using reference TRBV7-8 and TRBJ2-3 for the parts outside the CDR3, the full variable domain is GAGVSQSPRYKVAKRGQDVALRCDPISGHVSLFWYQQALGQGPEFLTYFQNEAQLDKSGLPSDRFFAERPEGSVSTLKIQRTQQEDSAVYLCASSLGLAETDTQYFGPGTRLTVL.